This T cell receptor beta chain was captured by sequencing in a study of shared clonotypes between healthy human individuals (dated by TCRdb to about 2020). About the full investigation: The cohort comprised two women and a few men aged 18 to 49 years. Per donor, leukapheresis produced somewhere between about 0.8 and 9 billion PBMCs. Different laboratories and diverse techniques were used to prepare libraries and sequence TCR repertoires, to increase sequencing depth and limit assay-specific biases. For each donor, CD4 naive and CD4 memory were each given three plates, CD8 naive was given two plates, and CD8 memory was given one plate. Blood TCR repertoires of five healthy adults were deeply sequenced to estimate repertoire size and the extent of clonotype sharing between individuals. What the study reported, not specific to this receptor: Only blood was sampled, and tissue TCR repertoires likely differ from those in blood. Roughly 5.2% of naive CD4, around 4% of naive CD8, approximately 2% of memory CD4, and 0.4% of memory CD8 clonotypes were shared across a few donors. Even with the large sequencing depth, rarefaction of the sorted-subset datasets indicated that sequencing was incomplete. Pairwise subsampling indicated that sequencing depth was expected to affect the degree of clonotype sharing among donors. Higher generation probabilities were observed for clonotypes shared by all four sorted-subset donors than for non-shared clonotypes. Because the study included a small number of donors, the genetic and exposure-history diversity represented was limited. Naive subsets generally had larger estimated clonotype richness than memory subsets did.

Using the deep immunoSEQ assay, multiplex PCR amplified TCR CDR3 regions from genomic DNA. For each cell subset, the extracted genomic DNA was distributed evenly across all wells of several immunoSEQ 96-well plates, and each plate served as one replicate. Each replicate PCR for sorted subsets received about 0.2 ug genomic DNA, equal to roughly 29,000 T cell genomes. The purified libraries were quantified using a Qubit 3.0 fluorometer, sized with a Bioanalyzer 2100, and then quantified again using the KAPA Library Quantification kit. Every immunoSEQ 96-well plate was sequenced on a dedicated single-read 150-cycle Illumina NextSeq 550 flow cell. The authors' analysis ran thus. Because only junctional sequences without quality scores were contained in the immunoSEQ output, filtering matching that applied to full-length reads could not be performed. To assign V/J genes and CDR3, sequences were annotated using PyIR, a Python wrapper for IgBLAST v1.9, with IMGT germline references. Reads were filtered out if the reads had weak V/J assignments (E-value above 1e-6), no CDR3, stop codons, out-of-frame junctions, or ambiguous translated residues. V3J clonotypes were defined as sequences sharing the same inferred V gene, J gene, and CDR3 amino acid sequence. Percentage overlap between repertoires was calculated by dividing the number of shared unique clonotypes by the size of the smaller repertoire. Three approaches were used to assess repertoire richness: RTK rarefaction, the Chao1 estimator, and Recon v2.1 estimates of unobserved clonotypes. Generation probabilities were computed with OLGA for all TCRbeta clonotypes obtained by the gDNA method from several donors. TCRdb re-hosts the immuneACCESS table, in-frame sequences only. Its copies lack some clones; in the studies checked, an unresolved V gene accounts for under half of them, and the cause for the rest is not known. D and trimming come from the DNA, and the V and J calls and clone size come from that table. A total of about 1,800,000 clones appear in this sample, less than 95% of them only once. The ten largest account for 1.2% of the sample.

As for this clone: The antigen this receptor binds is unknown. No qualities accompany the bases; no much larger clone lies one base away.

CD8 naive samples were CD45RO-negative cells positively selected for CCR7, giving a CD45RA+CCR7+ population that excluded TemRA cells. The donors were healthy, HIV-negative adults with no recently reported acute infections or vaccinations. Every donor was a Caucasian adult living in Nashville, Tennessee, USA. Blood was collected by leukapheresis, and PBMCs were isolated by Ficoll-Histopaque density gradient centrifugation and then cryopreserved in liquid nitrogen vapor phase. Analytical flow cytometry was used to check the purity and quantity of every magnetically sorted T cell population. From each sorted fraction, genomic DNA was isolated and quantified by UV absorbance on a Nanodrop 2000c. The sequencing sample was made of naive CD8+ T cells sorted from blood. The sample's cell subset or site, from its label and the paper: CD45RA+CCR7+. This TCR came from a man between 18 and 29 years old in good health.

The base sequence is TGCGCCAGCAGTGAGAACTACGAGCAGTACTTC. Translation gives CASSENYEQYF. The receptor chain draws on TRBV10-1 and TRBJ2-7; no D gene can be assigned with confidence. CDR1 and CDR2 are drawn from the germline V gene (reference sequence): WNHNN, SYGVQD. Deletion took 2 bases off V and 3 bases off J, with a span of 2 bases between the germline ends. The CDR3 sequence holds 11 residues, the cysteine and phenylalanine included. Solely the CDR3 DNA is kept, with 33 bases framed from the first base.